This TCR beta chain was identified during a study of blood T cell repertoires in COVID-19. Study information: Nucleic acid was either cDNA or gDNA, and it came from T cells, B-cell-depleted T cells, or PBMCs.

Germline values: CDR1 GTSNPN, CDR2 SVGIG (reference sequence). V lost 4 bases, J lost 0 bases, and 9 bases stayed unmatched. This CDR3 contains 16 residues. Authors' methods: Estimation of nucleated cell counts relied on the amplification of reference gene primers. Repertoires were generated with immunoSEQ multiplex PCR, while TCRdb's copy carries only in-frame clones and drops some. V, J and clone size were drawn from that table, and D and trimming were deduced from the DNA. The data contain more than 25,000 clones, about 90% of them singletons. The chain uses TRBV30 and TRBJ2-3; TRBD2 matches 8 bases. The sequence derives from a woman between 40 and 50 years old with active or convalescent COVID-19. Sequenced input: peripheral blood. CDR3 in DNA: TGTGCCTGGACGCCTAGCGGGCGGCCTAGCACAGATACGCAGTATTTT. This codes for CAWTPSGRPSTDTQYF.